The 3 T cell receptor beta chains presented below share a single source sample, sequenced in a study of cytomegalovirus exposure and HLA in healthy donors (dated by TCRdb to the late 2010s). The receptor library was made with the immunoSEQ multiplex PCR assay. A mixture of 60 forward primers for TCR Vbeta segments and 13 reverse primers for TCR Jbeta segments was used in the multiplex PCR. TCRdb carries this immuneACCESS record with in-frame sequences only. Its versions omit some clonotypes, under half of them owing to an unresolved V gene in the studies checked, with the rest unexplained. This sample has about 130,000 clones in its table, and around 83% of those were observed once. Of the sample, less than 3% is held by the ten largest clones. Material for sequencing was PBMCs. The receptors were sampled from a man aged 50-60 years in good health and CMV-seronegative.

The chain recombines TRBV9 with TRBJ1-2; D ambiguous. The CDR3 covers 17 residues. Germline values: CDR1 SGDLS, CDR2 YYNGEE. V was trimmed by 3 bases and J by 4 bases, leaving 22 bases between them. The CDR3 DNA reads TGTGCCAGCAGCGCCCCCCAGGAAGCGGGGAGGCCCTATGGCTACACCTTC. This codes for CASSAPQEAGRPYGYTF.

The rearrangement links TRBV11-2 to TRBJ2-7; 7 nucleotides align to TRBD2. Trimming removed 8 bases from V and 4 bases from J; junction bases left unmatched: 5. Per the germline V gene, CDR1 is SGHAT and CDR2 is FQNNGV. CDR3 length: 12 residues. The CDR3 loop reads CASSGGLYEQYF. CDR3 nucleotide sequence: TGTGCCAGCTCGGGGGGATTATACGAGCAGTACTTC.

The rearrangement uses TRBV4-1 and TRBJ2-6; D gene uncertain. This CDR3 is built from 18 residues. The germline CDR1 and CDR2 sequences are MGHRA and YSYEKL. The V end lost 4 bases, the J end lost 1 base, and 17 bases lay between the germline ends. This chain's CDR3 is CASSRRIQLDSGANVLTF. Written as DNA, the CDR3 is TGCGCCAGCAGCCGGCGGATCCAACTTGATTCTGGGGCCAACGTCCTGACTTTC.